This entry describes one T cell receptor (beta chain). Under the authors' procedure: Using reference gene primer amplification, nucleated cell counts were estimated. TCRdb's table, derived via immunoSEQ multiplex PCR, lists solely in-frame clones and lacks some. V and J calls and clone size follow that table, whereas D and trimming were derived from the DNA. The sample shows 52,000 or so clones, about 90% of them seen only once. This specimen comes from a study of blood T cell repertoires in COVID-19. Turning to the study itself: Samples of COVID-19 (acute and convalescent) were obtained from the United States, Italy and Spain. Sample material is recorded as cDNA or gDNA derived from T cells, B-cell-depleted T cells, or PBMCs.

Specimen: peripheral blood. This TCR came from a man aged 60 to 75 with active COVID-19.

CDR3 nucleotides: TGTGCCAGCAGCGTGGGACTATCCCCCTACGAGCAGTACTTC. Protein: CASSVGLSPYEQYF. V usage is TRBV9 and J usage is TRBJ2-7; 7 bases agree with TRBD2. Germline CDR1 reads SGDLS; CDR2 reads YYNGEE. J was trimmed by 2 bases and V by 2 bases; bases with no gene match: 4. CDR3 size: 14 residues. Full variable domain (remainder filled in from reference TRBV9 and TRBJ2-7): DSGVTQTPKHLITATGQRVTLRCSPRSGDLSVYWYQQSLDQGLQFLIQYYNGEERAKGNILERFSAQQFPDLHSELNLSSLELGDSALYFCASSVGLSPYEQYFGPGTRLTVT.